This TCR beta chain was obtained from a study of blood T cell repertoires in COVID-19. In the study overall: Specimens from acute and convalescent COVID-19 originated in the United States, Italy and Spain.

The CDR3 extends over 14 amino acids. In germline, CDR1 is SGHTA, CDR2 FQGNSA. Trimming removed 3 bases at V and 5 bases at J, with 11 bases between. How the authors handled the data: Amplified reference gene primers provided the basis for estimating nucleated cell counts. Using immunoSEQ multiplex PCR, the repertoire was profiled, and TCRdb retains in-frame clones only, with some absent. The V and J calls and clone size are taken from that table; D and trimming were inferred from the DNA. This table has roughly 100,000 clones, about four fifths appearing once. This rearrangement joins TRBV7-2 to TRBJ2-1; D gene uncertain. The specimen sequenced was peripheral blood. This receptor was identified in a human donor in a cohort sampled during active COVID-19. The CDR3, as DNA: TGTGCCAGCAGCTTTTCCCCGGTAAACAATGAGCAGTTCTTC. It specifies CASSFSPVNNEQFF.